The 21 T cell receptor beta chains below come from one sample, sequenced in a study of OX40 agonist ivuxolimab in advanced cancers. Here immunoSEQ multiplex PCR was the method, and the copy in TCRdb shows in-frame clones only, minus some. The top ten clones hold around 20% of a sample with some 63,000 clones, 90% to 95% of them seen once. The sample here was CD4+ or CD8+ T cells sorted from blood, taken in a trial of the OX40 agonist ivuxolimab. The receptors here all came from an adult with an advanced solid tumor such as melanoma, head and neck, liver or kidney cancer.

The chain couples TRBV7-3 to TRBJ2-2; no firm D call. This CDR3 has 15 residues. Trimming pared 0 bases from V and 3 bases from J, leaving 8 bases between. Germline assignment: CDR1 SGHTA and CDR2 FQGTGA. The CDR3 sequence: CASSLTHSYTGELFF. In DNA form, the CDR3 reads TGTGCCAGCAGCTTAACGCACTCCTACACCGGGGAGCTGTTTTTT.

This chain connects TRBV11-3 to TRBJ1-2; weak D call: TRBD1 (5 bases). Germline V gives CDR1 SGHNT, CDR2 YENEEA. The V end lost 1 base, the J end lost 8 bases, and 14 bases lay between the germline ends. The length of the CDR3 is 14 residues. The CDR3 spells CASSLAGTTKGYTF. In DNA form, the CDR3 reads TGTGCCAGCAGCTTAGCCGGGACCACCAAAGGCTACACCTTC.

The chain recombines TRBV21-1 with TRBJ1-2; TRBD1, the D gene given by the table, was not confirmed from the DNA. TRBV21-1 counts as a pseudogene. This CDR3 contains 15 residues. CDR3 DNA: TGTGCCAGCAGCATCCGACAGAGAAGATTGGATGGCTACACCTTC. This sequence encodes CASSIRQRRLDGYTF.

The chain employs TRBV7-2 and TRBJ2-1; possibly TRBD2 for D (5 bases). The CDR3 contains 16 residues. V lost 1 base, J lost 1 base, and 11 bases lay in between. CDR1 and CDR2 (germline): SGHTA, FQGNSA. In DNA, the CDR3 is TGTGCCAGCAGCTTAGAACGGGGAATATCCTACAATGAGCAGTTCTTC. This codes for CASSLERGISYNEQFF. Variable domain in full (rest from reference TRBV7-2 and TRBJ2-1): GAGVSQSPSNKVTEKGKDVELRCDPISGHTALYWYRQSLGQGLEFLIYFQGNSAPDKSGLPSDRFSAERTGGSVSTLTIQRTQQEDSAVYLCASSLERGISYNEQFFGPGTRLTVL.

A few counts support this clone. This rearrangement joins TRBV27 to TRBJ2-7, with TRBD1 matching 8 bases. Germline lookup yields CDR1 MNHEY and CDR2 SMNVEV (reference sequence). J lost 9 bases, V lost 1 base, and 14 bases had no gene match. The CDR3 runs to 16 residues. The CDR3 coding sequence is TGTGCCAGCAGTTTATACGACAGGGGCGTTCTTTATGGGCAGTACTTC. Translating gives CASSLYDRGVLYGQYF.

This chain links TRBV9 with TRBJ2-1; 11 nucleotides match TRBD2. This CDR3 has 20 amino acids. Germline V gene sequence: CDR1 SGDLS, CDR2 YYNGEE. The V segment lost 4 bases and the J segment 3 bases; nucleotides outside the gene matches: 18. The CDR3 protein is CASSNPLKISGRAYYNEQFF. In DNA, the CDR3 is TGTGCCAGCAGCAACCCCTTAAAGATTAGCGGGAGGGCTTACTACAATGAGCAGTTCTTC.

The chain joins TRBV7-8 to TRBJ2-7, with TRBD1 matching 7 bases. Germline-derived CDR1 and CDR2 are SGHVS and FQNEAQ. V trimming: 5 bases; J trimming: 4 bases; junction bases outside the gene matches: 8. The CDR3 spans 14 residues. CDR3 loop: CASSRTGTAYEQYF. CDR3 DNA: TGTGCCAGCAGCCGCACCGGGACAGCTTACGAGCAGTACTTC.

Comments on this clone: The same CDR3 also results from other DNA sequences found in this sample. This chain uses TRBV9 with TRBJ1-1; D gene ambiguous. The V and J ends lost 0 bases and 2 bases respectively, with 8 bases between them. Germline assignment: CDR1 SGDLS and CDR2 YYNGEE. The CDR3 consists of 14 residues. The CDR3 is CASSVEPGNTEAFF. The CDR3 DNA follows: TGTGCCAGCAGCGTAGAACCGGGTAACACTGAAGCTTTCTTT.

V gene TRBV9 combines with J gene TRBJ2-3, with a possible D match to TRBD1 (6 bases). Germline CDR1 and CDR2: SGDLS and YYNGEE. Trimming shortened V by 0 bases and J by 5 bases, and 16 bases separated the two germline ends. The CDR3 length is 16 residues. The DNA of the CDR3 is TGTGCCAGCAGCGTAGCTCAAGGGGGAGAGGGAGATACGCAGTATTTT. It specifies CASSVAQGGEGDTQYF.

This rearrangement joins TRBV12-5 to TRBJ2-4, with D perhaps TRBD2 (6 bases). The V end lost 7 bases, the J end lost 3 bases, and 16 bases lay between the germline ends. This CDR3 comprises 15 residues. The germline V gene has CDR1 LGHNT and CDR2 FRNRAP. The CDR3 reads CASVVRVGGKNIQYF. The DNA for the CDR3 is TGTGCTAGTGTAGTGAGGGTCGGGGGCAAAAACATTCAGTACTTC.

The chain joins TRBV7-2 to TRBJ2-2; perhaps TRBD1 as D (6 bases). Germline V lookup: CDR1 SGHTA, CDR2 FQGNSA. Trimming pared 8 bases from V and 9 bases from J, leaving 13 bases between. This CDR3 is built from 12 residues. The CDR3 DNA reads TGTGCCAGCGGAGGATGGGGGCGGGAGCTGTTTTTT. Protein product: CASGGWGRELFF. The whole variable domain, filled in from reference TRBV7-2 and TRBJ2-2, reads GAGVSQSPSNKVTEKGKDVELRCDPISGHTALYWYRQSLGQGLEFLIYFQGNSAPDKSGLPSDRFSAERTGGSVSTLTIQRTQQEDSAVYLCASGGWGRELFFGEGSRLTVL.

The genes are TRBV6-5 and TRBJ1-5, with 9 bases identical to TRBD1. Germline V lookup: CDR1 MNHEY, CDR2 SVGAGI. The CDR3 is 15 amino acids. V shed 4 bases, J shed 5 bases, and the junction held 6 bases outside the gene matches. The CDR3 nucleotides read TGTGCCAGCAGTTTCCCGGACAGGGGAGATCAGCCCCAGCATTTT. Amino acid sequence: CASSFPDRGDQPQHF.

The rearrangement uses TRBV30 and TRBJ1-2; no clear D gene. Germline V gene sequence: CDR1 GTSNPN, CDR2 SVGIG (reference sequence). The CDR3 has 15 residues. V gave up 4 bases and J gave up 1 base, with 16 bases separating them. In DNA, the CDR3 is TGTGCCTGGACGGTCCCCGTGGGGATTAACTATGGCTACACCTTC. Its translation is CAWTVPVGINYGYTF.

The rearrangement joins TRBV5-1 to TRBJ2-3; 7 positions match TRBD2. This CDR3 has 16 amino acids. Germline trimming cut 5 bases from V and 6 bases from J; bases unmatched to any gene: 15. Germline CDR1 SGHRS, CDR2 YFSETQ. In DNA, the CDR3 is TGCGCCAGCAGTCCGGGGCCGGCGCGGGAGACGGATACGCAGTATTTT. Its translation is CASSPGPARETDTQYF.

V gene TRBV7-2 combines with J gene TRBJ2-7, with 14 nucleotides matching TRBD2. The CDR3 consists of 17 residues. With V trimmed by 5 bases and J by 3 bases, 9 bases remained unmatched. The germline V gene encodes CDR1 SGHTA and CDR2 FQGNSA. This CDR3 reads CASSATGLAGGSYEQYF. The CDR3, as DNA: TGTGCCAGCAGCGCCACCGGACTAGCGGGAGGTAGCTACGAGCAGTACTTC.

The CDR3 loop reads CASSQGWGQGVQPQHF. The DNA of the CDR3 is TGCGCCAGCAGCCAAGGCTGGGGACAGGGGGTTCAGCCCCAGCATTTT. The chain recombines TRBV4-3 with TRBJ1-5, with 11 bases fitting TRBD1. The germline V gene has CDR1 LGHNA and CDR2 YSLEER. The CDR3 is 16 residues long. Trimming took 1 base from V and 6 from J; bases not matched to a gene: 5.

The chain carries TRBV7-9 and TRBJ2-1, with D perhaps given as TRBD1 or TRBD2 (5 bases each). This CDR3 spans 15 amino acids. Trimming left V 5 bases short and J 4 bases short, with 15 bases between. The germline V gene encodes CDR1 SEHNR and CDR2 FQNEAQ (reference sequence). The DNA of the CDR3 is TGTGCCAGCAGCCCACGGGGAGAGGGGTACAATGAGCAGTTCTTC. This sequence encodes CASSPRGEGYNEQFF.

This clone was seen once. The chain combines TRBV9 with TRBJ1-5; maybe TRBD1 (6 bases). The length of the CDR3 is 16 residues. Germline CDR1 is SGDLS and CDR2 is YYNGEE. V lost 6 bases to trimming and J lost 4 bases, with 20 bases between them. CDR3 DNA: TGTGCCAGCACCCCGGCTTCCGGACAGCTAAATCAGCCCCAGCATTTT. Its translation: CASTPASGQLNQPQHF.

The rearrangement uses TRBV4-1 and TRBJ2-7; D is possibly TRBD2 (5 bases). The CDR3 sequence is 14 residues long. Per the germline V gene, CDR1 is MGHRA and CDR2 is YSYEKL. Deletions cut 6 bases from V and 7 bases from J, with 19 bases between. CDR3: CASRLSTWAGEQYF. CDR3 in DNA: TGCGCCAGCAGACTTTCAACATGGGCGGGTGAGCAGTACTTC.

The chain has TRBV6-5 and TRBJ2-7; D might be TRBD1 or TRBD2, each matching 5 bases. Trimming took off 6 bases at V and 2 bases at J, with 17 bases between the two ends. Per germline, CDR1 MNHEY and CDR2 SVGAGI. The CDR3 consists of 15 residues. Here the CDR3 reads CASSPVRDGTYEQYF. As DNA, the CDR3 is TGTGCCAGCAGCCCCGTCCGGGACGGGACCTACGAGCAGTACTTC.

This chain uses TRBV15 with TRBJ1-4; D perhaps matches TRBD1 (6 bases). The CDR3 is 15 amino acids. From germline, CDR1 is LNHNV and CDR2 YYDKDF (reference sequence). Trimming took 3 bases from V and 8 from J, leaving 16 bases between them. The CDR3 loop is CATSRTRGFSEKLFF. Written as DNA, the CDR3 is TGTGCCACCAGCAGGACCAGGGGATTTAGCGAAAAACTGTTTTTT.